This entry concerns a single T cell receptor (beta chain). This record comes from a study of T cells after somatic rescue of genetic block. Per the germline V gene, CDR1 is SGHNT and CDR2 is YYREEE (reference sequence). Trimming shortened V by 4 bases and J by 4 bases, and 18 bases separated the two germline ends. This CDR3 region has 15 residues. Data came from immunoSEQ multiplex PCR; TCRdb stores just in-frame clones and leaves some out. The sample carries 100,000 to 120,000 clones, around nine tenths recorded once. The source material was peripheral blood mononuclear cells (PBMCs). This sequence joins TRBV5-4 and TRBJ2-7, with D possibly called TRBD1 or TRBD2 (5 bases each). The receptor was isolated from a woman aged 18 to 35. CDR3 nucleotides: TGTGCCAGCAGCCCTCCGGGACGGCTCCCTTACGAGCAGTACTTC. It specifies CASSPPGRLPYEQYF.